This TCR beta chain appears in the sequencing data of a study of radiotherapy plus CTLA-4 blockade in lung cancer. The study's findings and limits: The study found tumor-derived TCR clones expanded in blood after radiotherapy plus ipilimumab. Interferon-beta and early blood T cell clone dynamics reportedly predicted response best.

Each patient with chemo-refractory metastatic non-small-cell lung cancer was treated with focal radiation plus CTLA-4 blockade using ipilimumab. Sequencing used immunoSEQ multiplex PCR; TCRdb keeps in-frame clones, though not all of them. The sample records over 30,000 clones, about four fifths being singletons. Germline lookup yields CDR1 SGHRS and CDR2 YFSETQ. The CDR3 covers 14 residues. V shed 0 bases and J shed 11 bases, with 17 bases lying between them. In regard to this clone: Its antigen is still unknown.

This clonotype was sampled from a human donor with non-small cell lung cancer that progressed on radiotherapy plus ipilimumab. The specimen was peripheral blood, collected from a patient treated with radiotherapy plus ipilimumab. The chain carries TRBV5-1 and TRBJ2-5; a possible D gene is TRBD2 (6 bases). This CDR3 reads CASSLEGGVGEQYF. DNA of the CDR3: TGCGCCAGCAGCTTGGAAGGAGGGGTGGGGGAGCAGTACTTC.